Listed below are T cell receptor beta chains from one sample, sequenced in a study of post-analysis software for immune sequencing data. TCRdb redid the calling of the PCR reads with MiXCR, one entry per CDR3 protein. The table records 350,000 to 450,000 distinct CDR3 sequences, 30% to 45% of them present only once. Sample: blood. These receptors were taken from a girl between 10 and 17 years old with multiple sclerosis. Both conserved end residues are part of each CDR3. Fields, in order: D gene, V gene, J gene, CDR3 protein. D genes are given only for firm matches.

.	TRBV6-6	TRBJ2-7	CASSYPAGVSYEQYF
.	TRBV2	TRBJ2-5	CASTRGREETQYF
.	TRBV6-1	TRBJ1-1	CASSPRAGSMNTEAFF
TRBD1	TRBV19	TRBJ2-6	CASSKPGGYSGANVQTF
TRBD1	TRBV7-2	.	CASSSGQGIETQYF
.	TRBV4-2	TRBJ1-2	CASSPAGSDRLNYGYTF
.	TRBV10-3	TRBJ1-1	CAISESGENTEAFF
TRBD2	TRBV6-2/TRBV6-3	TRBJ2-3	CASSYSSGLAGTFTDTQYF
TRBD1	TRBV29-1	TRBJ1-1	CSVEGEKEGAHTEAFF
.	TRBV20-1	TRBJ2-3	CSARDPWGSSDTQYF
TRBD1	TRBV3-1	TRBJ1-5	CASSHSGTGGGGNQPQHF
.	TRBV29-1	TRBJ2-7	CSVVPNGGPYEQYF
.	TRBV11-2	TRBJ2-3	CASSLGLSRGTDMQYF
.	TRBV10-3	TRBJ2-7	CAIQMYPAYEQYF
TRBD1	TRBV20-1	TRBJ2-7	CSARFQGDYEQYF
.	TRBV7-3	TRBJ1-1	CASSFGGWTEAFF
.	TRBV7-9	TRBJ1-3	CASTYTGSGNTIYF